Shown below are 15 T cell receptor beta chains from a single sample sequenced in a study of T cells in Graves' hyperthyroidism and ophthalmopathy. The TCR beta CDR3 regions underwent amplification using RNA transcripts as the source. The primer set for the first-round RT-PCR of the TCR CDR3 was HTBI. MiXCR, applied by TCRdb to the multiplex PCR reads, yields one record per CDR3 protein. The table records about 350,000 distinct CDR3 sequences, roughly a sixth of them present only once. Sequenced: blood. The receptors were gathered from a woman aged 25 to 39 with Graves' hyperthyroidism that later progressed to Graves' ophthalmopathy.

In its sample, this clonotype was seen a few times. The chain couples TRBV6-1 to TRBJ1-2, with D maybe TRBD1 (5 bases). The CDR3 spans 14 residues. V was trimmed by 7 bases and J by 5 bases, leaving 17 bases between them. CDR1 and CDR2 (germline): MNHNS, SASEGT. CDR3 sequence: CASNWEGTTYGYTF. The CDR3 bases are TGTGCCAGCAATTGGGAGGGGACGACGTATGGCTACACCTTC.

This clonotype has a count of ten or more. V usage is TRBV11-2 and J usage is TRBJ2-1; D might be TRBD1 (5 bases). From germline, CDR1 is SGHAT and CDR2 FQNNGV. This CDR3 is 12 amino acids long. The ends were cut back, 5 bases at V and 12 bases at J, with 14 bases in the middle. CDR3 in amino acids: CASSHDRMGQFF. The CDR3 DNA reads TGTGCCAGCAGCCATGACAGAATGGGGCAGTTCTTC.

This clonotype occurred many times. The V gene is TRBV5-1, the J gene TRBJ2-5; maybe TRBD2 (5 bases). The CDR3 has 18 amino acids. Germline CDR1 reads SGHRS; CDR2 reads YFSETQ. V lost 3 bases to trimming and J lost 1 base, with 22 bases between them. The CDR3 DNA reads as TGCGCCAGCAGCTCGCTGAACGGACTGACCAACTTCCAAGAGACCCAGTACTTC. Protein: CASSSLNGLTNFQETQYF.

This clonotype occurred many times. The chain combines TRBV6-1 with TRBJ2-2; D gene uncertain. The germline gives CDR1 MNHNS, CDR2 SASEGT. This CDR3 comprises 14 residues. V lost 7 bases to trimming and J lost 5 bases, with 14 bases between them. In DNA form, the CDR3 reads TGTGCCAGCAACCCGTTGGGTGGGACCGGGGAGCTGTTTTTT. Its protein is CASNPLGGTGELFF.

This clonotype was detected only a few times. The CDR3 bases are TGCGCCAGCAGCTCCGGGACAGGGGGCACGACAGATACGCAGTATTTT. This codes for CASSSGTGGTTDTQYF. This chain joins TRBV5-1 and TRBJ2-3, with 12 bases lining up with TRBD1. The CDR3 sequence is 16 residues long. From germline, CDR1 is SGHRS and CDR2 YFSETQ. V dropped 3 bases and J dropped 3; count of bases not matched to a gene: 5.

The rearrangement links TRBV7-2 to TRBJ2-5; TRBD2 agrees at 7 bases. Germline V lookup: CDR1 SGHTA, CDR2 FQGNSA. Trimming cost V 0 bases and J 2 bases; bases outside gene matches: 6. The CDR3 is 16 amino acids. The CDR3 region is CASSLAPGRGQETQYF. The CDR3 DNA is TGTGCCAGCAGCTTAGCCCCAGGGCGGGGGCAAGAGACCCAGTACTTC.

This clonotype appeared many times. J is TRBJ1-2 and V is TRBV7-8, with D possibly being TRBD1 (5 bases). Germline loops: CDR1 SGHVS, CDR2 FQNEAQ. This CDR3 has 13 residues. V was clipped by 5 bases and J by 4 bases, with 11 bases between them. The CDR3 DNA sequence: TGTGCCAGCAGCACTGAAGGGGCCTATGGCTACACCTTC. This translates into CASSTEGAYGYTF. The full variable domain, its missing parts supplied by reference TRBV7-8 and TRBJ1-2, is GAGVSQSPRYKVAKRGQDVALRCDPISGHVSLFWYQQALGQGPEFLTYFQNEAQLDKSGLPSDRFFAERPEGSVSTLKIQRTQQEDSAVYLCASSTEGAYGYTFGSGTRLTVV.

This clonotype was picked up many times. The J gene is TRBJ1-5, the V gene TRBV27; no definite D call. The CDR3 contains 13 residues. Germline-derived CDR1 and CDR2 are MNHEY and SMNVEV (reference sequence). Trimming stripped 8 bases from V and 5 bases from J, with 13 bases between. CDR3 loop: CASGLLDDQPQHF. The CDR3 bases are TGTGCCAGCGGCTTATTGGACGATCAGCCCCAGCATTTT.

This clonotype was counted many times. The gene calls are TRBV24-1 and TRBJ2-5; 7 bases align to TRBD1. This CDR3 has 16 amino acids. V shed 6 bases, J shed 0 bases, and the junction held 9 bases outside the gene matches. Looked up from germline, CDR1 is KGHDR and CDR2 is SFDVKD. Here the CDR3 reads CATSPHRGPYQETQYF. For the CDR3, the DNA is TGTGCCACCAGTCCCCACAGGGGCCCGTACCAAGAGACCCAGTACTTC.

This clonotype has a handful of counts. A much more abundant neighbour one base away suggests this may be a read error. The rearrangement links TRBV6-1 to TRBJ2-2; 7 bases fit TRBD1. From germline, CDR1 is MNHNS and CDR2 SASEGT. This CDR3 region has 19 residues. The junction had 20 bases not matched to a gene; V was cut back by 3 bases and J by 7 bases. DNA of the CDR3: TGTGCCAGCAGTGACTGGACGGGGACAGACCTCTCGGGCGGCGGGGAGCTGTTTTTT. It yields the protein CASSDWTGTDLSGGGELFF.

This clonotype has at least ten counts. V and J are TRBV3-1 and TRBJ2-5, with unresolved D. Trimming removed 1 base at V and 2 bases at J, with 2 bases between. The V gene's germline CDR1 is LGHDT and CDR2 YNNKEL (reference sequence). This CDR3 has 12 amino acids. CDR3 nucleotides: TGTGCCAGCAGCCAAGTACAAGAGACCCAGTACTTC. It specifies CASSQVQETQYF.

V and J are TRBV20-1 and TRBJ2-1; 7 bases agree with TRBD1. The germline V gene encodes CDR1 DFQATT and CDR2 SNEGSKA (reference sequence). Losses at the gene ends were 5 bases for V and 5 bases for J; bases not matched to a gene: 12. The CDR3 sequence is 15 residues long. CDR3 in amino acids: CSASWGQRPDNEQFF. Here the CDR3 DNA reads TGCAGTGCTTCTTGGGGACAGCGCCCAGACAATGAGCAGTTCTTC.

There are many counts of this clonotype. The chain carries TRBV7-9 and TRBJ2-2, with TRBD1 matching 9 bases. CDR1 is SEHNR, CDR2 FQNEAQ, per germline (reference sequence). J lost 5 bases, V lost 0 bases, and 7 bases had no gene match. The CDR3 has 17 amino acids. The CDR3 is CASSLAPGQGWTGELFF. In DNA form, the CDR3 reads TGTGCCAGCAGCTTAGCCCCCGGACAGGGGTGGACCGGGGAGCTGTTTTTT.

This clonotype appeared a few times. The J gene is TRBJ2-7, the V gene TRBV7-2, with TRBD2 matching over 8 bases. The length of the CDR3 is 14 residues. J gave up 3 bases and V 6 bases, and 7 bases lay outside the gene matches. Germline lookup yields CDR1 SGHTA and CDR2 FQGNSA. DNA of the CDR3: TGTACCAGCAGTTCCGGGACTAGTCTCTACGAGCAGTACTTC. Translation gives CTSSSGTSLYEQYF. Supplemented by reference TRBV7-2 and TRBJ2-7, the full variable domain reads GAGVSQSPSNKVTEKGKDVELRCDPISGHTALYWYRQSLGQGLEFLIYFQGNSAPDKSGLPSDRFSAERTGGSVSTLTIQRTQQEDSAVYLCTSSSGTSLYEQYFGPGTRLTVT.

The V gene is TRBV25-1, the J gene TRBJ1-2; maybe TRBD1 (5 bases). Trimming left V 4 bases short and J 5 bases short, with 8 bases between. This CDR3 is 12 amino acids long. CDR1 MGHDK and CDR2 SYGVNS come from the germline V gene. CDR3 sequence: CASSVPGYGYTF. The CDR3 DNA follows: TGTGCCAGCAGTGTCCCAGGGTATGGCTACACCTTC.